This T cell receptor beta chain appears in the sequencing data of a study of shared clonotypes between healthy human individuals. Study in general: Three plates were used per donor for CD4 naive, three for CD4 memory, two for CD8 naive and one for CD8 memory.

Data came from immunoSEQ multiplex PCR; TCRdb stores just in-frame clones and leaves some out. The sample has around 990,000 clones, 70% to 85% seen once; the top ten hold about 0.94%. In the case of this clone: The antigen remains undetermined.

A split of CD4+ cells into CD45RA+ naive and CD45RA-negative memory subsets was performed. Germline loops: CDR1 LGHNA, CDR2 YSLEER. The CDR3 has 14 amino acids. V was clipped by 4 bases and J by 5 bases; unmatched bases: 3. Study-wide points: Non-shared clonotypes had lower generation probabilities than clonotypes shared by all four sorted-subset donors.

This chain links TRBV4-3 with TRBJ1-4; 8 positions match TRBD1. The source is a young man in good health. Some clones in this sample may be carry-over from other donors' samples. Sequencing input: memory CD4+ T cells from PBMCs. The sample's subset: CD45RA-negative fraction. CDR3 DNA sequence: TGCGCCAGCAGCCGACAGGGGCAAAATGAAAAACTGTTTTTT. This encodes CASSRQGQNEKLFF.